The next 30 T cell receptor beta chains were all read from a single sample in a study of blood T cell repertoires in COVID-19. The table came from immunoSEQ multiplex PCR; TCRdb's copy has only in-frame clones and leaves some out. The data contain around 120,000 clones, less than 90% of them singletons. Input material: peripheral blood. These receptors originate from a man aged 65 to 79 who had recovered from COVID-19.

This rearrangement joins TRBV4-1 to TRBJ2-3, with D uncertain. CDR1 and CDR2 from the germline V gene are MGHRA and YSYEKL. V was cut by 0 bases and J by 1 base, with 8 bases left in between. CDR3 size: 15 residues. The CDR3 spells CASSQDFTGTDTQYF. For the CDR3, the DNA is TGCGCCAGCAGCCAAGATTTCACTGGCACAGATACGCAGTATTTT.

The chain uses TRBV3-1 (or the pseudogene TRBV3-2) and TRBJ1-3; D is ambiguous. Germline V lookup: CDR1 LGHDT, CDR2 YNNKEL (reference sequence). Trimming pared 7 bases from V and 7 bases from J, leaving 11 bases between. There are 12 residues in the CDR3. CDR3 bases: TGTGCCAGCACCTCCGAGAGGAACACCATATATTTT. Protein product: CASTSERNTIYF.

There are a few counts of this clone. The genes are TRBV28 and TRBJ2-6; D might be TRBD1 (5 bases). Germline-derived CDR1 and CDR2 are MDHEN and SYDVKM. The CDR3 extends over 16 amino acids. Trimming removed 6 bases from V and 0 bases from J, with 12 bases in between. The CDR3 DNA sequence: TGTGCCAGCAGCCCGCCAGGGTACTCTGGGGCCAACGTCCTGACTTTC. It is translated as CASSPPGYSGANVLTF.

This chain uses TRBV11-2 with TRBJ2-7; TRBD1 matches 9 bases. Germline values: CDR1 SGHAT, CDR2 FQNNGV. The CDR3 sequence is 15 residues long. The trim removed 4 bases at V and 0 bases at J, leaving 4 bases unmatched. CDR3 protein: CASSSRDRVSYEQYF. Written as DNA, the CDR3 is TGTGCCAGCAGCTCCCGGGACAGGGTCTCCTACGAGCAGTACTTC.

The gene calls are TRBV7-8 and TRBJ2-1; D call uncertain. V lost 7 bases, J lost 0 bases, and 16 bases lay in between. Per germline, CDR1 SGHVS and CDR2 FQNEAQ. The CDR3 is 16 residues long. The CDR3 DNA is TGTGCCAGCACCATTATCGGCCGAGGCTCCTACAATGAGCAGTTCTTC. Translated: CASTIIGRGSYNEQFF.

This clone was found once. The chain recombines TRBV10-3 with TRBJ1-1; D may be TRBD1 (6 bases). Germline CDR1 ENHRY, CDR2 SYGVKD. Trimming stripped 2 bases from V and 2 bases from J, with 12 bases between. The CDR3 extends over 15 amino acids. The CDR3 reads CAISETRQVNTEAFF. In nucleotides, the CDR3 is TGTGCCATCAGTGAGACACGACAGGTAAACACTGAAGCTTTCTTT.

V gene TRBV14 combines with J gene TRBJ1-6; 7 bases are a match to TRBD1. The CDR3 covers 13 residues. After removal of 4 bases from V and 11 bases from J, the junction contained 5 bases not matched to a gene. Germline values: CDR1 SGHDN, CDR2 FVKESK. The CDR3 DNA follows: TGTGCCAGCAGCCCTTACAGGGGTGCACCCCTCCACTTT. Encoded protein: CASSPYRGAPLHF.

The CDR3 here is CSASTDRDSPLHF. CDR3 bases: TGCAGTGCTAGTACGGATCGGGATTCACCCCTCCACTTT. This rearrangement joins TRBV20-1 to TRBJ1-6; D is unresolved. V was clipped by 3 bases and J by 8 bases, with 11 bases between them. In germline, CDR1 is DFQATT, CDR2 SNEGSKA (reference sequence). The CDR3 is made up of 13 amino acids.

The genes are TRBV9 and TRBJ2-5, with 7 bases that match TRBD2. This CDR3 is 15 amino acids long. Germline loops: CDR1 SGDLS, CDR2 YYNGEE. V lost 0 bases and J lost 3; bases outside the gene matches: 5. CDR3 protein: CASSVAGTTEETQYF. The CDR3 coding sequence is TGTGCCAGCAGCGTAGCTGGGACTACAGAAGAGACCCAGTACTTC. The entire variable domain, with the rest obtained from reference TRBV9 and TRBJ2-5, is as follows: DSGVTQTPKHLITATGQRVTLRCSPRSGDLSVYWYQQSLDQGLQFLIQYYNGEERAKGNILERFSAQQFPDLHSELNLSSLELGDSALYFCASSVAGTTEETQYFGPGTRLLVL.

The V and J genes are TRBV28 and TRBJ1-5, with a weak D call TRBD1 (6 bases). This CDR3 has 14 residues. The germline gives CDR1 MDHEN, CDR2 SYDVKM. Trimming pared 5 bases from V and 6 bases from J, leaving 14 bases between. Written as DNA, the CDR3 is TGTGCCAGCAGTACATTACAGGGCATTCAGCCCCAGCATTTT. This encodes CASSTLQGIQPQHF. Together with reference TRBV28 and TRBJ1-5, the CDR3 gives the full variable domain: DVKVTQSSRYLVKRTGEKVFLECVQDMDHENMFWYRQDPGLGLRLIYFSYDVKMKEKGDIPEGYSVSREKKERFSLILESASTNQTSMYLCASSTLQGIQPQHFGDGTRLSIL.

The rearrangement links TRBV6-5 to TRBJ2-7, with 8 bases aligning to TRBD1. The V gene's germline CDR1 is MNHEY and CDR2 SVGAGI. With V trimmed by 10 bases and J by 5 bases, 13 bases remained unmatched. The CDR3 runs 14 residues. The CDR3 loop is CATSPQGAGHEQYF. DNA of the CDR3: TGTGCCACCTCCCCCCAGGGGGCGGGCCACGAGCAGTACTTC.

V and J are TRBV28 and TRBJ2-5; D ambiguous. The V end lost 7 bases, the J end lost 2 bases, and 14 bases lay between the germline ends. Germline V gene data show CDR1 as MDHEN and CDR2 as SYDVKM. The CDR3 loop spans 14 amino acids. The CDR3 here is CASKPFVRQETQYF. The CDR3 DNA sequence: TGTGCCAGCAAACCTTTCGTGAGGCAAGAGACCCAGTACTTC.

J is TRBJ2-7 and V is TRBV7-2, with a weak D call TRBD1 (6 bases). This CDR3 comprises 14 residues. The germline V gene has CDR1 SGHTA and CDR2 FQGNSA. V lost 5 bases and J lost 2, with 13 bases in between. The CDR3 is CASSQQTGTYEQYF. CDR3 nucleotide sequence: TGTGCCAGCAGCCAGCAGACAGGTACCTACGAGCAGTACTTC.

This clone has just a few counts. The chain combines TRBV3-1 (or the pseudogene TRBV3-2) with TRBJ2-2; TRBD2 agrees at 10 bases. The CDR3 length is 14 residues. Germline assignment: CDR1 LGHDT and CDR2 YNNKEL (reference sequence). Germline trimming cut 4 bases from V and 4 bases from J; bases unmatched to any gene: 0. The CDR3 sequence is CASSPSGSTGELFF. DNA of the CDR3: TGTGCCAGCAGCCCTAGCGGGAGCACCGGGGAGCTGTTTTTT.

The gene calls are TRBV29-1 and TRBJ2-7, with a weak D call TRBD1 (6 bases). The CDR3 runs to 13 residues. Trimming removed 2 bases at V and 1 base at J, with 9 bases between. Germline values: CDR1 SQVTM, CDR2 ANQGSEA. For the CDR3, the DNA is TGCAGCGTTGAAACGGACAGATCCTACGAGCAGTACTTC. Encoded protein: CSVETDRSYEQYF.

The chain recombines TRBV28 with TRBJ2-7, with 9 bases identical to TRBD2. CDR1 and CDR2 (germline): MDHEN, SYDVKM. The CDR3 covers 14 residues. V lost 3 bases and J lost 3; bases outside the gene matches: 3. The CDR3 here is CASSFASGVYEQYF. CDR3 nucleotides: TGTGCCAGCAGTTTCGCTAGCGGGGTCTACGAGCAGTACTTC.

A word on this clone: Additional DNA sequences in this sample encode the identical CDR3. In DNA form, the CDR3 reads TGTGCCAGCAGCTTAGTATCGGGGTCAACTAATGAAAAACTGTTTTTT. This gives the protein CASSLVSGSTNEKLFF. The V call is TRBV7-9, the J call TRBJ1-4; D is undetermined. Trimming removed 1 base at V and 0 bases at J, with 9 bases between. Germline V gene data show CDR1 as SEHNR and CDR2 as FQNEAQ (reference sequence). CDR3 length equals 16 residues.

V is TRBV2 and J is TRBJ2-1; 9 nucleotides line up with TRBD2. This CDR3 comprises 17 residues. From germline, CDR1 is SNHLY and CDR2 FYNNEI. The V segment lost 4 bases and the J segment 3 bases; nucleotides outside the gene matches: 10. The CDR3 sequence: CASSVGIGTSLYNEQFF. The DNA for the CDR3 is TGTGCCAGCAGTGTTGGGATCGGGACTAGCCTCTACAATGAGCAGTTCTTC.

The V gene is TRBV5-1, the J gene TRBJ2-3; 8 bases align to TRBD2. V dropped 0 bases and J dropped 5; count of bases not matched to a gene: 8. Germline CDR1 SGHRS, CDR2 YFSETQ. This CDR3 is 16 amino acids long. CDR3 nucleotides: TGCGCCAGCAGCTTGGGGGGAGCGGGGGATGGAGATACGCAGTATTTT. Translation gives CASSLGGAGDGDTQYF.

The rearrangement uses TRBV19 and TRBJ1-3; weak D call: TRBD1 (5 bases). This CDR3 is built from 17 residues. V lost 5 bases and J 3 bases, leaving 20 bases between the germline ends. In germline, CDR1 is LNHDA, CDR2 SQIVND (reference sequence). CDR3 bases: TGTGCCAGTAGTCGAACCCATCTCAGACAGAGTGGAAACACCATATATTTT. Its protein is CASSRTHLRQSGNTIYF.

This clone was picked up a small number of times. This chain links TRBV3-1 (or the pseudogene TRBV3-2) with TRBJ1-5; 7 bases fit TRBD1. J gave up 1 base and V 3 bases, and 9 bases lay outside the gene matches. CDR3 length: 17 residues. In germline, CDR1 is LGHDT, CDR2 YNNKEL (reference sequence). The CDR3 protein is CASSQSSYRGSNQPQHF. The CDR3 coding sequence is TGTGCCAGCAGCCAGAGCTCATACAGGGGAAGCAATCAGCCCCAGCATTTT.

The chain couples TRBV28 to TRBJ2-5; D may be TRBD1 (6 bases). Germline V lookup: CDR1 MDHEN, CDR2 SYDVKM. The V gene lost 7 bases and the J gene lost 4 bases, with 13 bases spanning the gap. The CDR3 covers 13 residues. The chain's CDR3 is CASTKQGPETQYF. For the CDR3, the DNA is TGTGCCAGCACCAAACAGGGCCCAGAGACCCAGTACTTC.

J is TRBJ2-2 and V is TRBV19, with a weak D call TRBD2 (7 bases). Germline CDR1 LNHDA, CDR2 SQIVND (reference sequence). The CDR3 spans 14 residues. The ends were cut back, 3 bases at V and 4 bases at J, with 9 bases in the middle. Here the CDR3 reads CASSIGGRTGELFF. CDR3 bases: TGTGCCAGTAGTATCGGGGGGCGCACCGGGGAGCTGTTTTTT.

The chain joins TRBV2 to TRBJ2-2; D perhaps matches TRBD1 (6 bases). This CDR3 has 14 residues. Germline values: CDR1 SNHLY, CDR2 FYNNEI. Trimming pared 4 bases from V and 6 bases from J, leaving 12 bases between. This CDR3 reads CASSVEQGSGELFF. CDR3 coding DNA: TGTGCCAGCAGTGTTGAACAGGGATCCGGGGAGCTGTTTTTT.

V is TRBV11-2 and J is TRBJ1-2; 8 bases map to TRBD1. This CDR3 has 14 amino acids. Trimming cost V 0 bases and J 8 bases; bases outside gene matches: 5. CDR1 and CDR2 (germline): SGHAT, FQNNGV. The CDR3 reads CASSLDMTGDGYTF. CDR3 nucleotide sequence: TGTGCCAGCAGCTTAGATATGACAGGGGACGGCTACACCTTC.

CDR3 in DNA: TGTGCCAGCAGCTTGGGACGGAGGGATCAAGAGACCCAGTACTTC. This codes for CASSLGRRDQETQYF. The J gene is TRBJ2-5, the V gene TRBV5-6, with a possible D match to TRBD2 (6 bases). Looked up from germline, CDR1 is SGHDT and CDR2 is YYEEEE. V was pared by 0 bases and J by 2 bases, with 11 bases between. This CDR3 spans 15 amino acids.

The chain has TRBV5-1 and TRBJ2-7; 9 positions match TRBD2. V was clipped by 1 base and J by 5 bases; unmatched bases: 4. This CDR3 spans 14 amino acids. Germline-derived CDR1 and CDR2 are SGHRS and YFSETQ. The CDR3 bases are TGCGCCAGCAGCTTGATAGCGGGAGAGGACGAGCAGTACTTC. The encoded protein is CASSLIAGEDEQYF.

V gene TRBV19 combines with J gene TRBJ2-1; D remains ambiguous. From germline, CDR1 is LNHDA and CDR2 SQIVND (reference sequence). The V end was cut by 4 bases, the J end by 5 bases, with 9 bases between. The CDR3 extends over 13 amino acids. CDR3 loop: CASSTRRDNEQFF. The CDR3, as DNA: TGTGCCAGTAGTACCCGACGGGACAATGAGCAGTTCTTC. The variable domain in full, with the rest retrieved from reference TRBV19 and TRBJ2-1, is DGGITQSPKYLFRKEGQNVTLSCEQNLNHDAMYWYRQDPGQGLRLIYYSQIVNDFQKGDIAEGYSVSREKKESFPLTVTSAQKNPTAFYLCASSTRRDNEQFFGPGTRLTVL.

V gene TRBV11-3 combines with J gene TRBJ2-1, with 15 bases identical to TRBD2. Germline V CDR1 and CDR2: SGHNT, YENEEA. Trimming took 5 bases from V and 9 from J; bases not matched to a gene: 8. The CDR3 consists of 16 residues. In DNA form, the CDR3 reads TGTGCCAGCAGCCACGGACTAGCGGGGGGGCGGGGTGAGCAGTTCTTC. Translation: CASSHGLAGGRGEQFF.

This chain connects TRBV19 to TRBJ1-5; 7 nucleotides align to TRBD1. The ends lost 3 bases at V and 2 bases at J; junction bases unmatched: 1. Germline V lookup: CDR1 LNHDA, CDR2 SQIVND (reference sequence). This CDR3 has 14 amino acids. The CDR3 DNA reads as TGTGCCAGTAGTATCACAGGGGGCAATCAGCCCCAGCATTTT. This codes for CASSITGGNQPQHF.